This TCR beta chain is drawn from a study of cytomegalovirus exposure and HLA in healthy donors. Looking at the study overall: Earlier findings included about 120 million unique TCR beta sequences obtained from about 179 million T cells.

60 Vbeta and 13 Jbeta primers were used in PCR. The repertoire was sequenced with immunoSEQ multiplex PCR; TCRdb's copy has only in-frame clones and lacks some. The sample records 170,000 or so clones, just under 85% being singletons. Trimming took 5 bases from V and 1 from J; bases not matched to a gene: 0. This CDR3 contains 14 residues. Per germline, CDR1 SGHVS and CDR2 FNYEAQ. Study outcomes and limitations: Accurate prediction of most subjects' HLA-A and HLA-B alleles from TCR beta sequences was reported. A previous analysis found most TCR beta V segments productive roughly 87% or roughly 30% of the time. Whilst most TCR sequences proved rare, a subset of public TCRs occurred across many donors.

Turning to this clone: Its antigen is unidentified.

The clonotype was recovered from a girl aged 10-17 years in good health and CMV-seropositive. The chain combines TRBV7-6 with TRBJ2-1, with 9 bases lining up with TRBD1. The material sequenced was PBMCs. The chain's CDR3 is CASSGQGSYNEQFF. CDR3 coding DNA: TGTGCCAGCAGCGGACAGGGGTCCTACAATGAGCAGTTCTTC.